A single sample is the source of the 20 T cell receptor beta chains below, sequenced in a study of T cells in tumors after PD-1 blockade. Clones were sequenced by immunoSEQ multiplex PCR, and TCRdb holds only the in-frame ones, with some missing. The sample holds 61,000 or so clones, around 77% seen once. This specimen consisted of PBMCs, obtained before anti-PD-1 treatment. These receptors all come from a human donor with basal cell carcinoma.

The J gene is TRBJ2-1, the V gene TRBV4-1; 11 bases map to TRBD1. The germline V gene has CDR1 MGHRA and CDR2 YSYEKL. There are 17 residues in the CDR3. Trimming at V came to 3 bases and at J to 3 bases, leaving 7 bases not matched to a gene. CDR3 loop: CASSHGTGTGGYNEQFF. The CDR3 coding sequence is TGCGCCAGCAGCCATGGTACCGGGACAGGGGGCTACAATGAGCAGTTCTTC.

The chain uses TRBV29-1 and TRBJ2-7; 12 bases agree with TRBD1. J lost 6 bases, V lost 6 bases, and 3 bases had no gene match. Per the germline V gene, CDR1 is SQVTM and CDR2 is ANQGSEA. The CDR3 is made up of 12 amino acids. Here the CDR3 DNA reads TGCAGCGTGGGACAGGGGGCAGGCGAGCAGTACTTC. As protein: CSVGQGAGEQYF.

This clone was found a few times. The chain uses TRBV6-6 and TRBJ1-1, with D possibly being TRBD1 (6 bases). Germline V CDR1 and CDR2: MNHNY, SVGAGI (reference sequence). The CDR3 contains 14 residues. Trimming took 6 bases from V and 4 from J, leaving 15 bases between them. The CDR3 protein is CASRHDRSGTEAFF. The CDR3 DNA reads as TGTGCCAGCAGACATGACAGGAGCGGCACTGAAGCTTTCTTT.

V is TRBV7-6 and J is TRBJ1-1; D is unclear. CDR3 length: 14 residues. The germline CDR1 and CDR2 sequences are SGHVS and FNYEAQ. Between the trimmed V and J ends, which lost 5 bases and 1 base, there was a span of 11 bases. The CDR3 sequence: CASSVQPSNTEAFF. CDR3 coding DNA: TGTGCCAGCAGCGTTCAGCCTTCGAACACTGAAGCTTTCTTT. Complete variable domain (other parts from reference TRBV7-6 and TRBJ1-1): GAGVSQSPRYKVTKRGQDVALRCDPISGHVSLYWYRQALGQGPEFLTYFNYEAQQDKSGLPNDRFSAERPEGSISTLTIQRTEQRDSAMYRCASSVQPSNTEAFFGQGTRLTVV.

The V and J genes are TRBV5-1 and TRBJ1-2; 9 positions match TRBD1. J gave up 7 bases and V 3 bases, and 7 bases lay outside the gene matches. CDR1 is SGHRS and CDR2 is YFSETQ in the germline V gene. The CDR3 runs to 14 residues. The CDR3 reads CASSSSGTGTGYTF. The CDR3 DNA is TGCGCCAGCAGCTCCTCCGGGACAGGGACTGGCTACACCTTC.

This clone was seen only once. The chain employs TRBV6-2 or TRBV6-3 and TRBJ2-2; 8 bases agree with TRBD2. J lost 3 bases, V lost 4 bases, and 4 bases had no gene match. Germline values: CDR1 MNHEY, CDR2 SVGEGT. This CDR3 has 15 amino acids. CDR3 sequence: CASSLAGGYTGELFF. The CDR3, as DNA: TGTGCCAGCAGTTTGGCGGGGGGCTACACCGGGGAGCTGTTTTTT.

V is TRBV10-3 and J is TRBJ2-3; 11 bases match TRBD2. With V trimmed by 4 bases and J by 3 bases, 6 bases remained unmatched. Germline assignment: CDR1 ENHRY and CDR2 SYGVKD. This CDR3 has 16 residues. The CDR3 sequence is CAISGLSGGATDTQYF. The DNA of the CDR3 is TGTGCCATCAGTGGCCTTAGCGGGGGGGCGACAGATACGCAGTATTTT.

The V call is TRBV27, the J call TRBJ2-2, with TRBD2 identical over 11 bases. J gave up 3 bases and V 0 bases, and 9 bases lay outside the gene matches. Germline V gives CDR1 MNHEY, CDR2 SMNVEV (reference sequence). This CDR3 contains 19 residues. CDR3 protein: CASSLSMRLAGGHTGELFF. CDR3 nucleotide sequence: TGTGCCAGCAGTTTATCGATGCGGCTAGCGGGGGGCCACACCGGGGAGCTGTTTTTT.

This chain uses TRBV6-1 with TRBJ1-6; D ambiguous. Trimming stripped 3 bases from V and 6 bases from J, with 3 bases between. Germline V gives CDR1 MNHNS, CDR2 SASEGT. This CDR3 is built from 12 residues. The CDR3 bases are TGTGCCAGCAGTGAGCCTAATTCACCCCTCCACTTT. This translates into CASSEPNSPLHF.

J is TRBJ2-1 and V is TRBV4-1, with D unclear. This CDR3 is 13 amino acids long. The ends were cut back, 1 base at V and 5 bases at J, with 6 bases in the middle. CDR1 MGHRA and CDR2 YSYEKL come from the germline V gene. The CDR3 region has the DNA TGCGCCAGCAGCCAAGCCCCGAACAATGAGCAGTTCTTC. Residues: CASSQAPNNEQFF.

The genes are TRBV5-4 and TRBJ2-5, with 11 bases that match TRBD2. V shed 4 bases, J shed 5 bases, and the junction held 10 bases outside the gene matches. The CDR3 runs to 16 residues. Germline lookup yields CDR1 SGHNT and CDR2 YYREEE (reference sequence). The CDR3 is CASSALLAGDGETQYF. The CDR3, as DNA: TGTGCCAGCAGCGCCTTACTAGCGGGGGATGGGGAGACCCAGTACTTC.

The V and J genes are TRBV19 and TRBJ1-5; 8 positions agree with TRBD1. Germline assignment: CDR1 LNHDA and CDR2 SQIVND (reference sequence). V shed 3 bases, J shed 7 bases, and the junction held 8 bases outside the gene matches. This CDR3 comprises 15 residues. CDR3: CASSISGQGGQPQHF. The CDR3 nucleotides read TGTGCCAGTAGTATTAGTGGACAGGGAGGGCAGCCCCAGCATTTT.

This clone was recorded only once. The chain is built from TRBV5-6 and TRBJ1-2, with TRBD1 matching 7 bases. The CDR3 runs to 13 residues. J was trimmed by 6 bases and V by 4 bases; bases with no gene match: 6. CDR1 SGHDT and CDR2 YYEEEE come from the germline V gene. CDR3 nucleotides: TGTGCCAGCAGCCAGGGACAGTTCGATGGCTACACCTTC. This sequence encodes CASSQGQFDGYTF.

The CDR3 coding sequence is TGTGCCAGCAAGGCACAGGGGTCCTACGAGCAGTACTTC. It specifies CASKAQGSYEQYF. The chain links TRBV11-3 to TRBJ2-7; 7 nucleotides align to TRBD1. There are 13 residues in the CDR3. Germline CDR1 SGHNT, CDR2 YENEEA. The V segment lost 7 bases and the J segment 1 base; nucleotides outside the gene matches: 4.

This clone is a singleton in its sample. The chain carries TRBV2 and TRBJ2-1, with 9 bases aligning to TRBD2. Germline lookup yields CDR1 SNHLY and CDR2 FYNNEI. The CDR3 has 18 residues. Losses at the gene ends were 0 bases for V and 5 bases for J; bases not matched to a gene: 11. The CDR3 loop is CASSEALLPAGGNNEQFF. The CDR3 region has the DNA TGTGCCAGCAGTGAAGCGCTTCTACCAGCGGGGGGAAACAATGAGCAGTTCTTC.

The chain employs TRBV11-3 and TRBJ1-1; a weak D match, TRBD1 (6 bases). In germline, CDR1 is SGHNT, CDR2 YENEEA. V was shortened by 4 bases and J by 9 bases, with 12 bases between the two germline ends. The CDR3 spans 12 residues. The CDR3 nucleotides are TGTGCCAGCAGCTACCCGGGACACCAAGCTTTCTTT. Translated: CASSYPGHQAFF.

This chain connects TRBV27 to TRBJ2-1, with 9 bases matching TRBD2. CDR1 and CDR2 (germline): MNHEY, SMNVEV (reference sequence). The CDR3 is made up of 17 amino acids. J was trimmed by 8 bases and V by 5 bases; bases with no gene match: 16. The CDR3 loop is CASSLSGGPPLGHEQFF. CDR3 nucleotides: TGTGCCAGCAGTCTAAGCGGGGGGCCTCCTTTGGGGCATGAGCAGTTCTTC.

The chain employs TRBV30 and TRBJ1-1; D is undetermined. V was trimmed by 2 bases and J by 8 bases, leaving 24 bases between them. CDR3 length: 16 residues. Germline V CDR1 and CDR2: GTSNPN, SVGIG (reference sequence). CDR3 loop: CAWSRPLRQRGLEAFF. The CDR3 nucleotides are TGTGCCTGGAGTAGGCCCCTGAGGCAGAGAGGCTTAGAAGCTTTCTTT.

The rearrangement joins TRBV25-1 to TRBJ2-7; 9 nucleotides line up with TRBD1. This CDR3 comprises 12 residues. CDR1 and CDR2 (germline): MGHDK, SYGVNS. The J segment lost 6 bases and the V segment lost 3 bases, leaving 0 bases of the junction unmatched. CDR3 bases: TGTGCCAGCAGTGAGGGACAGGGCGAGCAGTACTTC. As protein: CASSEGQGEQYF.

This rearrangement joins TRBV30 to TRBJ1-6; D call uncertain. The CDR3 is 14 residues long. Trimming stripped 4 bases from V and 0 bases from J, with 7 bases between. The V gene's germline CDR1 is GTSNPN and CDR2 SVGIG (reference sequence). The CDR3 spells CAWTYSSYNSPLHF. The DNA for the CDR3 is TGTGCCTGGACATATAGCTCCTATAATTCACCCCTCCACTTT.